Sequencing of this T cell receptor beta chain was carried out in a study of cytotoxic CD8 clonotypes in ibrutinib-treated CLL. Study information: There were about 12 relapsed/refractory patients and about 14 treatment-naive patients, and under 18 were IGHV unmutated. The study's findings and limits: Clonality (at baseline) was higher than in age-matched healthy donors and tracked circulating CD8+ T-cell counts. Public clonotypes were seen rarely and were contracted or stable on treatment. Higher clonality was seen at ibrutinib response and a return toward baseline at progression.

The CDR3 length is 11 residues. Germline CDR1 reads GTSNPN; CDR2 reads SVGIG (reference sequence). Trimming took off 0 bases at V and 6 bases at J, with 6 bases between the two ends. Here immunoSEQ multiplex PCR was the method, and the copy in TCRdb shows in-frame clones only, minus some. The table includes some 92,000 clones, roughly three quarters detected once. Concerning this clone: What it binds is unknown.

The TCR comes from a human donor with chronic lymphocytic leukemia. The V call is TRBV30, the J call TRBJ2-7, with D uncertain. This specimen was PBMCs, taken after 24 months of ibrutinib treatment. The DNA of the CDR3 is TGTGCCTGGAGTGTAAAAATCGAGCAGTACTTC. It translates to CAWSVKIEQYF.